The source of this T cell receptor (beta chain) is a study of T cells after yellow fever vaccination. Study findings and constraints: There was a possibility that FACS-sorted repertoires contained abundant clonotypes contaminating from the bulk population.

This clonotype was counted between two and nine times. Its target is unknown. The CDR3 covers 13 residues. The V gene's germline CDR1 is DFQATT and CDR2 SNEGSKA (reference sequence). Losses at the gene ends were 7 bases for V and 2 bases for J; bases not matched to a gene: 6. By 5'RACE template switching, TCR cDNA was produced, with a universal primer site and UMIs added in the process. Using its own MiXCR run on the 5' RACE reads, TCRdb lists one record per CDR3 protein. In the table there are fewer than 500,000 distinct CDR3 sequences, 18% of which are singletons. The chain is built from TRBV20-1 and TRBJ2-5; 8 nucleotides line up with TRBD2. The sequence was collected from a man younger than 35 who received the YFV17D yellow fever vaccine. This sample comprised PBMCs, obtained before the yellow fever booster vaccination. CDR3 nucleotide sequence: TGCAGTGTAGCCCAGCGGGGGCAAGAGACCCAGTACTTC. Its translation: CSVAQRGQETQYF.